This TCR beta chain emerged from a study of control samples from healthy donors and cancer patients. This clone was counted between two and nine times. The CDR3 length is 12 residues. Germline CDR1 reads MNHEY; CDR2 reads SVGAGI. Trimming took off 8 bases at V and 8 bases at J, with 15 bases between the two ends. Profiling relied on immunoSEQ multiplex PCR, and the TCRdb table lists in-frame clones only, not all of them. Among approximately 160,000 clones listed, roughly 90% were seen once. The sequenced sample was blood. The gene calls are TRBV6-5 and TRBJ1-2; D gene ambiguous. The receptor comes from a woman between 25 and 40 years old in good health. The CDR3 here is CASSTRKVGYTF. CDR3 sequence (DNA): TGTGCCAGCTCGACGAGGAAAGTGGGCTACACCTTC.